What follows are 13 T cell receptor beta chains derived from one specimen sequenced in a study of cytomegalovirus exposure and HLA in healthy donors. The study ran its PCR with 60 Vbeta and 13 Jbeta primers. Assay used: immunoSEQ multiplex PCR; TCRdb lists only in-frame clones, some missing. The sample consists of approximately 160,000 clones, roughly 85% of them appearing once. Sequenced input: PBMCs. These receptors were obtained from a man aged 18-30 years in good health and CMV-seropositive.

CDR3 in amino acids: CASSDQTGLDPEAFF. The CDR3 nucleotides read TGTGCCAGCAGCGATCAGACAGGGTTGGACCCTGAAGCTTTCTTT. The gene calls are TRBV9 and TRBJ1-1, with TRBD1 matching 7 bases. With V trimmed by 3 bases and J by 6 bases, 11 bases remained unmatched. The germline CDR1 and CDR2 sequences are SGDLS and YYNGEE. The CDR3 sequence is 15 residues long.

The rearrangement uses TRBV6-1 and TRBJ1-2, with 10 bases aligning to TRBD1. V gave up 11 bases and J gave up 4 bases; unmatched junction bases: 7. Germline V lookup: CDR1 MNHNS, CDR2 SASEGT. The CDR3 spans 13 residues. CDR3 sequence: CAAMGQGIYGYTF. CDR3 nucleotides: TGTGCCGCCATGGGACAGGGGATCTATGGCTACACCTTC.

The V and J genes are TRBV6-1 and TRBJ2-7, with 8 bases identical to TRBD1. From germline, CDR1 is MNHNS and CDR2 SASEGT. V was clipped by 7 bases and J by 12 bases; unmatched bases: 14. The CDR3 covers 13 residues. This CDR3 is CASTESWTGFWYF. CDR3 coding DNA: TGTGCCAGCACCGAGTCATGGACAGGGTTCTGGTACTTC.

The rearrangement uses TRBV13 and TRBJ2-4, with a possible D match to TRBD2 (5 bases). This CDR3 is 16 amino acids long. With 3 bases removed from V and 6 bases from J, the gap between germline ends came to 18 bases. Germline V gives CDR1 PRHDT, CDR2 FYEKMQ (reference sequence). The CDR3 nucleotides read TGTGCCAGCAGCTTTTTCGGGCTTGATGAGGGAAACATTCAGTACTTC. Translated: CASSFFGLDEGNIQYF.

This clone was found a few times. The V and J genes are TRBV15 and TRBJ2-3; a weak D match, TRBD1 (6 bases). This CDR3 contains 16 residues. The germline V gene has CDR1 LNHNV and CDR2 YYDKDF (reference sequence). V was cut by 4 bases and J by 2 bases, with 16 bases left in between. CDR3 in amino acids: CATSTAWDTSTDTQYF. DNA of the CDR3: TGTGCCACCAGCACCGCATGGGACACTTCCACAGATACGCAGTATTTT.

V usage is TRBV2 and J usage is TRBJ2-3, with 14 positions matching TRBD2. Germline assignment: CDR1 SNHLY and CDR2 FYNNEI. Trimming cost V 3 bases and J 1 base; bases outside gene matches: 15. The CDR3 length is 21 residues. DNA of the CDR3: TGTGCCAGCAGTGATCCAACAGGGACTAGCGGGAGTTTTTGGGGCACAGATACGCAGTATTTT. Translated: CASSDPTGTSGSFWGTDTQYF.

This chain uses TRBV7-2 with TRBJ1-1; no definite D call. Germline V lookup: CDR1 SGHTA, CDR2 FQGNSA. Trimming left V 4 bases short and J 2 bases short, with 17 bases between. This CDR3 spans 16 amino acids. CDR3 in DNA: TGTGCCAGCAGCTCATATTTAGGAGGGAAAAACACTGAAGCTTTCTTT. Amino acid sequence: CASSSYLGGKNTEAFF.

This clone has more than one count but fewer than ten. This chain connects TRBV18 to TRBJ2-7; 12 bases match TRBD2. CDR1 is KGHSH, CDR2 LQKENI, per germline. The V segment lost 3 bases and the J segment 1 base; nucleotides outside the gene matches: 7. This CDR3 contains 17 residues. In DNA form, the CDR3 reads TGTGCCAGCTCACCGCGGACTAGCGGGATAGGGTCCTACGAGCAGTACTTC. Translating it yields CASSPRTSGIGSYEQYF.

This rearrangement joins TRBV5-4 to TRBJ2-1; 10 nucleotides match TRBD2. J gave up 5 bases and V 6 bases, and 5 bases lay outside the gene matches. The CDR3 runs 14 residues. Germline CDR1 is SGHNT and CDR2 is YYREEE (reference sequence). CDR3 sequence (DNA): TGTGCCAGCACCCGAACTAGCGGGAACAATGAGCAGTTCTTC. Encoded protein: CASTRTSGNNEQFF.

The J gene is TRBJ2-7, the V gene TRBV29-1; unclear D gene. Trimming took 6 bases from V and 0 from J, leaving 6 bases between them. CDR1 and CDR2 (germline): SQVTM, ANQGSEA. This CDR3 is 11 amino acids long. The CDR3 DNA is TGCAGCGTCCTTCTCTCCTACGAGCAGTACTTC. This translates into CSVLLSYEQYF.

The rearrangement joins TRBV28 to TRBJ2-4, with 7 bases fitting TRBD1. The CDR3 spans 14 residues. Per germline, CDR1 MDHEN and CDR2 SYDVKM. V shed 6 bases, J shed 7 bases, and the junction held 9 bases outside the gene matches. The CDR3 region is CASSPTGNSNIQYF. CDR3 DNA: TGTGCCAGCAGCCCGACAGGGAATTCGAACATTCAGTACTTC.

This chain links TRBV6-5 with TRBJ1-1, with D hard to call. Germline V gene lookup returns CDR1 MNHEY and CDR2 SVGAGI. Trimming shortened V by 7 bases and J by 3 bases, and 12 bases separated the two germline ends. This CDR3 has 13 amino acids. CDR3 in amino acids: CASNEGWDTEAFF. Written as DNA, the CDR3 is TGTGCCAGCAATGAGGGTTGGGACACTGAAGCTTTCTTT.

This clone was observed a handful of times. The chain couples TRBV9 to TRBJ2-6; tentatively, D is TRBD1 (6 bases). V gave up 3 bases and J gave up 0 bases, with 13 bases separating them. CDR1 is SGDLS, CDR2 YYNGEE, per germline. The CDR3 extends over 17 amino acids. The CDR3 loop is CASSAQQGSSGANVLTF. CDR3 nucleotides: TGTGCCAGCAGCGCCCAACAGGGATCCTCTGGGGCCAACGTCCTGACTTTC. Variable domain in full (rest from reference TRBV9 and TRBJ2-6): DSGVTQTPKHLITATGQRVTLRCSPRSGDLSVYWYQQSLDQGLQFLIQYYNGEERAKGNILERFSAQQFPDLHSELNLSSLELGDSALYFCASSAQQGSSGANVLTFGAGSRLTVL.